This T cell receptor beta chain is from a study of T cells in Graves' hyperthyroidism and ophthalmopathy. This CDR3 region has 15 residues. The germline V gene encodes CDR1 SNHLY and CDR2 FYNNEI. Trimming shortened V by 2 bases and J by 8 bases, and 15 bases separated the two germline ends. Uncontrolled infection, other autoimmune disease, pregnancy or lactation barred patients from enrollment. Thyroid ultrasound, orbital computed tomography, clinical symptoms, and serum thyroxine and TRAb underpinned diagnoses. Cells are PBMCs isolated from around 9.4 ml of fresh blood. The investigators amplified TCR beta CDR3 regions from RNA transcripts. The primer set for the first-round RT-PCR of the TCR CDR3 was HTBI. TCRdb independently ran MiXCR on the multiplex PCR reads; one entry per CDR3 protein. The table records 370,000 or so distinct CDR3 sequences, 20% to 25% of them present only once.

The clonotype comes from a man over 45 with Graves' hyperthyroidism. The sample consisted of blood. V and J are TRBV2 and TRBJ1-4; tentatively, D is TRBD1 (5 bases). The CDR3 loop reads CASSEFSLRGEKLFF. The CDR3 DNA follows: TGTGCCAGCAGTGAATTTTCGCTACGGGGGGAAAAACTGTTTTTT. Based on the CDR3 plus reference TRBV2 and TRBJ1-4, the full variable domain is EPEVTQTPSHQVTQMGQEVILRCVPISNHLYFYWYRQILGQKVEFLVSFYNNEISEKSEIFDDQFSVERPDGSNFTLKIRSTKLEDSAMYFCASSEFSLRGEKLFFGSGTQLSVL.